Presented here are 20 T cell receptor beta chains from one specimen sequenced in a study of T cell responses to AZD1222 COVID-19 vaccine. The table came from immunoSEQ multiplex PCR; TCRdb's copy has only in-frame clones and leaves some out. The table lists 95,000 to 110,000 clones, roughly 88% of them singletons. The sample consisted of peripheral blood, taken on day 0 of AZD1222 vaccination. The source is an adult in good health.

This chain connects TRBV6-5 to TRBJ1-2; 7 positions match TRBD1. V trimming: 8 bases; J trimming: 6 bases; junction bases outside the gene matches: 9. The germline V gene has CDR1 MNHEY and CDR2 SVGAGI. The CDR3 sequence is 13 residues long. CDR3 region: CASFGRQGDGYTF. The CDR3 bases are TGTGCCAGCTTCGGACGACAGGGAGATGGCTACACCTTC.

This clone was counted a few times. The CDR3: CAISEQGLGTPLHF. As DNA, the CDR3 is TGTGCCATCAGTGAGCAGGGACTCGGGACACCCCTCCACTTT. This rearrangement joins TRBV10-3 to TRBJ1-6; possible D gene TRBD1, 5 bases. The germline CDR1 and CDR2 sequences are ENHRY and SYGVKD. This CDR3 contains 14 residues. V was trimmed by 2 bases and J by 11 bases, leaving 13 bases between them.

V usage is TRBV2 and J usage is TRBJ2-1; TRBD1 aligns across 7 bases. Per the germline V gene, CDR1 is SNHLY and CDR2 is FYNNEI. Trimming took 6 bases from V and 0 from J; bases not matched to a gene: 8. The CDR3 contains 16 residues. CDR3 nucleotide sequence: TGTGCCAGCAGCGAAAACAGGGGAAGCTCCTACAATGAGCAGTTCTTC. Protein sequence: CASSENRGSSYNEQFF.

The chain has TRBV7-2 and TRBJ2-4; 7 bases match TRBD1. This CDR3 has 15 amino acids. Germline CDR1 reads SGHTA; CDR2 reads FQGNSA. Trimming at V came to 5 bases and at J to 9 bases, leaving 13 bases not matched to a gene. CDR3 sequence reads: CASSPGSGQRSIQYF. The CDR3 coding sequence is TGTGCCAGCAGCCCCGGGTCGGGACAGAGAAGCATTCAGTACTTC.

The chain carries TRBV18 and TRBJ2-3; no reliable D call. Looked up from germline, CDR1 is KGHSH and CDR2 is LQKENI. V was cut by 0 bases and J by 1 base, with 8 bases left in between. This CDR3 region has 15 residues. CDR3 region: CASSPPAMRTDTQYF. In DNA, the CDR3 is TGTGCCAGCTCACCACCGGCCATGCGCACAGATACGCAGTATTTT. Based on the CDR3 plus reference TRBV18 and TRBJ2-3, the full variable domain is NAGVMQNPRHLVRRRGQEARLRCSPMKGHSHVYWYRQLPEEGLKFMVYLQKENIIDESGMPKERFSAEFPKEGPSILRIQQVVRGDSAAYFCASSPPAMRTDTQYFGPGTRLTVL.

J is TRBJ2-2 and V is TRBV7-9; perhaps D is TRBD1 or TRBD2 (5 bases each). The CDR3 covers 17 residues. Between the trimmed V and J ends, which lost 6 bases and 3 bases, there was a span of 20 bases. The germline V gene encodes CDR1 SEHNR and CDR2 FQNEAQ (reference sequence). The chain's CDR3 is CASSPPAGTAYTGELFF. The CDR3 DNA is TGTGCCAGCAGTCCACCGGCCGGGACGGCATACACCGGGGAGCTGTTTTTT.

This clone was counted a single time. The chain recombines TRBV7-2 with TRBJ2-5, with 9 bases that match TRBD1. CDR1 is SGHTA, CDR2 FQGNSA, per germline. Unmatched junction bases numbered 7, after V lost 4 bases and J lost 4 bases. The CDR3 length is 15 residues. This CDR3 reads CASSSQPDRGETQYF. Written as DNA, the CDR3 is TGTGCCAGCAGCTCACAACCGGACAGGGGAGAGACCCAGTACTTC.

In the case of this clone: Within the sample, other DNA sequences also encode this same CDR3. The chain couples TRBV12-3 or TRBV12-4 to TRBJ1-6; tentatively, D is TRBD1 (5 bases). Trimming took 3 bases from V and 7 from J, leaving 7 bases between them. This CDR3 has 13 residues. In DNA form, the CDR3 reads TGTGCCAGCAGTTTGAACAGGAATTCACCCCTCCACTTT. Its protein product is CASSLNRNSPLHF.

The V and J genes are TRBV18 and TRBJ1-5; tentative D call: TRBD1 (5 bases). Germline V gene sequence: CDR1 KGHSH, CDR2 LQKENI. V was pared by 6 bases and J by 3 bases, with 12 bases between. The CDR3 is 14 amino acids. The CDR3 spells CASSPDRTNQPQHF. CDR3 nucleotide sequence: TGTGCCAGCTCCCCCGACAGAACCAATCAGCCCCAGCATTTT. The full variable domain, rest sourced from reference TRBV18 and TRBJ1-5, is NAGVMQNPRHLVRRRGQEARLRCSPMKGHSHVYWYRQLPEEGLKFMVYLQKENIIDESGMPKERFSAEFPKEGPSILRIQQVVRGDSAAYFCASSPDRTNQPQHFGDGTRLSIL.

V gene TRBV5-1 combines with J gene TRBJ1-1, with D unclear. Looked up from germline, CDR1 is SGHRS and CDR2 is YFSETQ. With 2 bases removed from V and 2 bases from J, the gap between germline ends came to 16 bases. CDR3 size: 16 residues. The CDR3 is CASSFGPGLDNTEAFF. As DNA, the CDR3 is TGCGCCAGCAGCTTCGGGCCCGGGCTCGACAACACTGAAGCTTTCTTT.

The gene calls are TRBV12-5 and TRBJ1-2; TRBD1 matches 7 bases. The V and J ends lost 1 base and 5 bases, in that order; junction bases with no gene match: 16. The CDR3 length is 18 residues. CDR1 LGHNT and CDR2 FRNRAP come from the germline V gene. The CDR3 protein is CASGLDPGQKPNKYGYTF. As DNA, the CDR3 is TGTGCTAGTGGTTTGGACCCGGGACAGAAACCTAATAAGTATGGCTACACCTTC.

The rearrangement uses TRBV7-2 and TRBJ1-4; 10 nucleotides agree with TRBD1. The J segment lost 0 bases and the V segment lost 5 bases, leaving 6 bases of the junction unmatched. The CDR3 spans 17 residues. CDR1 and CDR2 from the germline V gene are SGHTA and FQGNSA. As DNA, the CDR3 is TGTGCCAGCAGCCATACCGGGACAGGGGCAACTAATGAAAAACTGTTTTTT. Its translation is CASSHTGTGATNEKLFF.

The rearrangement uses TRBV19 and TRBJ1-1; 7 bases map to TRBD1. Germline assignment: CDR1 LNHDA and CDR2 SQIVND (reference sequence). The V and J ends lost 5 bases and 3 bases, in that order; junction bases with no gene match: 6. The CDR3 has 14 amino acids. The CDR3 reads CASSERGQDTEAFF. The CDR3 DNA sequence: TGTGCCAGTAGTGAAAGGGGGCAGGACACTGAAGCTTTCTTT. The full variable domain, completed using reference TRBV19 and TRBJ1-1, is DGGITQSPKYLFRKEGQNVTLSCEQNLNHDAMYWYRQDPGQGLRLIYYSQIVNDFQKGDIAEGYSVSREKKESFPLTVTSAQKNPTAFYLCASSERGQDTEAFFGQGTRLTVV.

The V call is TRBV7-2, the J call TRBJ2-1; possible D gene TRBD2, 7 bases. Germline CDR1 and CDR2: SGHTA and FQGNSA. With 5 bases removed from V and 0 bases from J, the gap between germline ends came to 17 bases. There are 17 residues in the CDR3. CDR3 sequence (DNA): TGTGCCAGCAGCCCGGGGGGTTGGGACATCTCCTACAATGAGCAGTTCTTC. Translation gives CASSPGGWDISYNEQFF.

The CDR3 DNA reads as TGTGCCAGCAGCTTAGGTGGGTTTCGGGATGAGCAGTTCTTC. Translation: CASSLGGFRDEQFF. The V and J genes are TRBV7-9 and TRBJ2-1; D not certain. The ends were cut back, 1 base at V and 8 bases at J, with 12 bases in the middle. Germline CDR1 and CDR2: SEHNR and FQNEAQ (reference sequence). The length of the CDR3 is 14 residues.

The CDR3 reads CASSLWVSDRSDTQYF. The CDR3 DNA reads as TGTGCCAGCAGTCTCTGGGTCTCGGACAGATCAGATACGCAGTATTTT. This chain uses TRBV6-2 or TRBV6-3 with TRBJ2-3; D possibly corresponds to TRBD1 (6 bases). This CDR3 spans 16 amino acids. Germline assignment: CDR1 MNHEY and CDR2 SVGEGT. The V end lost 5 bases, the J end lost 4 bases, and 19 bases lay between the germline ends.

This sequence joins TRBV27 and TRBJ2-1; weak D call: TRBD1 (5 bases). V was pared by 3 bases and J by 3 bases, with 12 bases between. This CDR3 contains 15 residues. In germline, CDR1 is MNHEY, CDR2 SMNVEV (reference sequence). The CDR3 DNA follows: TGTGCCAGCAGTTTGGACATACCGGACTACAATGAGCAGTTCTTC. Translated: CASSLDIPDYNEQFF.

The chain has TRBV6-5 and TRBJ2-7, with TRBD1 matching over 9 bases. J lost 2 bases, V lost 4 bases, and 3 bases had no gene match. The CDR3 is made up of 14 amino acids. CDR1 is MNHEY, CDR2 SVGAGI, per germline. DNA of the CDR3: TGTGCCAGCAGTTTGGACAGGGGAGCCTACGAGCAGTACTTC. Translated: CASSLDRGAYEQYF.

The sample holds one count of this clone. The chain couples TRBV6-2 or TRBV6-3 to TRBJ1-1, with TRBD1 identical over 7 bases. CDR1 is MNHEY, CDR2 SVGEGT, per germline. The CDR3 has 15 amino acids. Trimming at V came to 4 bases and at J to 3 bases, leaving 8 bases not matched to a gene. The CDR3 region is CASSSQGGGYTEAFF. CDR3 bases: TGTGCCAGCAGTTCCCAAGGAGGGGGCTACACTGAAGCTTTCTTT.

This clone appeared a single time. This CDR3 is CASSSTVAPRGAFF. The CDR3 DNA reads TGTGCCAGCAGCAGCACTGTGGCCCCGAGGGGAGCTTTCTTT. This chain connects TRBV6-5 to TRBJ1-1; a possible D gene is TRBD1 (5 bases). V was trimmed by 6 bases and J by 10 bases, leaving 21 bases between them. Germline V gene sequence: CDR1 MNHEY, CDR2 SVGAGI. This CDR3 spans 14 amino acids.